This TCR beta chain was retrieved from a study of blood T cell repertoires in COVID-19. The method was immunoSEQ multiplex PCR; TCRdb's version includes in-frame clones alone and lacks a portion of them. This sample carries around 250,000 clones, about 80% of them seen once, and the ten largest clones take about 3.5%. The germline gives CDR1 MNHEY, CDR2 SVGAGI. V lost 5 bases, J lost 0 bases, and 13 bases lay in between. The CDR3 totals 15 residues. This sequence originates from a man over 45 who had recovered from COVID-19. The sequenced sample was PBMCs or T cells enriched from blood (not recorded which). The chain couples TRBV6-5 to TRBJ1-2; D may be TRBD1 (5 bases). CDR3: CASSLWGGANYGYTF. The DNA for the CDR3 is TGTGCCAGCAGTCTCTGGGGGGGAGCTAACTATGGCTACACCTTC.